This entry is about one T cell receptor beta chain. Its cognate antigen has yet to be identified. Per-base qualities were not stored, and no clone one base away is much larger. This sample stems from a study of OX40 agonist ivuxolimab in advanced cancers. Study-level background: Ivuxolimab, which targeted the costimulatory receptor OX40 (CD134), was an agonistic, fully human IgG2 monoclonal antibody. Intravenous ivuxolimab was administered to patients every 2 weeks at six dose levels: 0.01, 0.1, 0.3, 1.5, 3 and 10 mg/kg. Of the roughly 51 patients in dose escalation, around 19 had hepatocellular carcinoma, approximately 15 had melanoma, 9 had renal cell carcinoma and 9 had head and neck cancer. A male proportion of around 81% and a mean age of about 60 years, ranging from about 23 to 90, were recorded for the dose-escalation cohort. Patients were allowed to have had prior anti-PD-1, anti-PD-L1 or anti-CTLA-4 therapy, and 40% to 45% of the dose-escalation patients had previously received checkpoint inhibitors. Partial responses occurred in three dose-escalation patients: two with cutaneous melanoma and one with hepatocellular carcinoma. The point of sequencing TCRbeta in the periphery was to test whether ivuxolimab changed TCR sequence diversity and drove clonal T-cell expansion. The monotherapy dose-escalation portion (N of about 50 patients) of the phase I ivuxolimab trial is reported in the paper. Study-level results and caveats: Partial responders in the 0.1-3.0 mg/kg groups had among the lowest normalized peripheral clonal expansion, especially among CD8+ T cells. At doses from 0.1 to 3.0 mg/kg, clonal expansion was seen in both CD4+ and CD8+ blood T cells between baseline and week 6. The antigen specificity of the clonally expanded peripheral T cells was not determined. Low levels of normalized T-cell clonal expansion were also seen in some patients who did not respond. On average, CD8+ T cells showed more expanded clones than CD4+ T cells after ivuxolimab.

Reading the germline V gene gives CDR1 MDHEN and CDR2 SYDVKM. V is clipped by 7 bases and J by 6 bases, and the sequence between their germline boundaries is 13 bases long. The CDR3 sequence holds 13 residues, the cysteine and phenylalanine included. The CDR3 DNA has 39 bases and is translated from base 1. To sequence the TCRbeta CDR3 region, genomic DNA was isolated from the sorted cells. The immunoSEQ Assay was used for sequencing of TCRbeta CDR3 regions. TCRdb re-hosts the immuneACCESS table, in-frame sequences only. Its copies lack some clones; in the studies checked, an unresolved V gene accounts for under half of them, and the cause for the rest is not known. The sample table contains about 68,000 clones; only one count was recorded for more than 75% of them. Roughly 2% of the sample is in the top ten clones. Patients with autoimmune disease history or receiving systemic immunosuppression were excluded from the trial. Peripheral blood for TCR sequencing was collected from all dose cohorts at baseline, on cycle 4 day 1, and on cycle 7 day 1. Samples came from an open-label, multicenter, first-in-human phase I dose-escalation trial of ivuxolimab. The trial enrolled adults with locally advanced or metastatic head and neck squamous cell, hepatocellular, melanoma or renal cell carcinoma. CD4+ and CD8+ T cells were sorted separately from peripheral blood before TCR sequencing.

The chain couples TRBV28 to TRBJ2-1, with no reliable assignment of the D segment. Sequenced here: CD4+ or CD8+ T cells sorted from blood, sampled in a trial of the OX40 agonist ivuxolimab. The TCR sequence derives from an adult with an advanced solid tumor such as melanoma, head and neck, liver or kidney cancer. The CDR3 protein: CASKGTISNEQFF. The DNA is as follows: TGTGCCAGCAAGGGCACTATAAGCAATGAGCAGTTCTTC. Here the CDR3 is joined to the reference TRBV28 and TRBJ2-1 genes, and the full variable domain is: DVKVTQSSRYLVKRTGEKVFLECVQDMDHENMFWYRQDPGLGLRLIYFSYDVKMKEKGDIPEGYSVSREKKERFSLILESASTNQTSMYLCASKGTISNEQFFGPGTRLTVL.